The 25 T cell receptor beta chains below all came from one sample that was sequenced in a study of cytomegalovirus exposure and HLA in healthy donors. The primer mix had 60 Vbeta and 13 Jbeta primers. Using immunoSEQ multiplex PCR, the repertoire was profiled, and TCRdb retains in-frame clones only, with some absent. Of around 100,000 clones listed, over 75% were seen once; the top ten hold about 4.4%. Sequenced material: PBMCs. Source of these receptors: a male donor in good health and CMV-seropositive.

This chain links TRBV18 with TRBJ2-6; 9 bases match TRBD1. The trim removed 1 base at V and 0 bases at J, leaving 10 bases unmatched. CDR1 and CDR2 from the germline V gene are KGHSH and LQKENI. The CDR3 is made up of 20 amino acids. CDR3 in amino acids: CASSPRNTGQGSSGANVLTF. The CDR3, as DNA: TGTGCCAGCTCACCACGCAATACGGGACAGGGAAGCTCTGGGGCCAACGTCCTGACTTTC.

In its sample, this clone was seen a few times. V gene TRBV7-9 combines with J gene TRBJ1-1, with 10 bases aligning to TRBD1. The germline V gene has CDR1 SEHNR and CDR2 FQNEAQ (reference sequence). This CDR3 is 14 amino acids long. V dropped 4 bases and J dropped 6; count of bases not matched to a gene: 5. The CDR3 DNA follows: TGTGCCAGCAGCTCCGGGACAGGGGTACCTGAAGCTTTCTTT. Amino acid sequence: CASSSGTGVPEAFF.

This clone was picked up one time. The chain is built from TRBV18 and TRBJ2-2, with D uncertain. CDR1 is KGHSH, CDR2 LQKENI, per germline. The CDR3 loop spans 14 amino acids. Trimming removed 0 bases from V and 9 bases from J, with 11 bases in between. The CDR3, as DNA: TGTGCCAGCTCACCACCGGCTGTCGTGAGGGAGCTGTTTTTT. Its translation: CASSPPAVVRELFF.

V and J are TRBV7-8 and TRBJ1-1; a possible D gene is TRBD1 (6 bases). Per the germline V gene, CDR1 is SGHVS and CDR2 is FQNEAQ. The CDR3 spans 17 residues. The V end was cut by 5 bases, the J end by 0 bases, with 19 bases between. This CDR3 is CASSTYYREKVNTEAFF. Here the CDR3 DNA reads TGTGCCAGCAGCACTTATTACAGGGAAAAAGTGAACACTGAAGCTTTCTTT.

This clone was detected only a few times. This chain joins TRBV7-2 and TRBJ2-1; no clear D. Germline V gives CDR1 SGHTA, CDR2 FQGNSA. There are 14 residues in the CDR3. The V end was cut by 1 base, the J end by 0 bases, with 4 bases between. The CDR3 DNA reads TGTGCCAGCAGCTTAGGTCTCTCCTACAATGAGCAGTTCTTC. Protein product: CASSLGLSYNEQFF.

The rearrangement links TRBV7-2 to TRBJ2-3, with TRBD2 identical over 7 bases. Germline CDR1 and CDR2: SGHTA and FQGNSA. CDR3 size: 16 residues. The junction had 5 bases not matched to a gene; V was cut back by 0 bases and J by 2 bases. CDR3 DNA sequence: TGTGCCAGCAGCTTAGCGGGGACTACTTCCACAGATACGCAGTATTTT. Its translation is CASSLAGTTSTDTQYF.

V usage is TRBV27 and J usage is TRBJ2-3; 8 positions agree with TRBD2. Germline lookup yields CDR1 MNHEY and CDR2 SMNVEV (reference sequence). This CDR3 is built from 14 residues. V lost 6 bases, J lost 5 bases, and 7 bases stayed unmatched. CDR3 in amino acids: CASSQGLARDTQYF. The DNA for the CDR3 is TGTGCCAGCAGCCAAGGACTAGCCAGAGATACGCAGTATTTT.

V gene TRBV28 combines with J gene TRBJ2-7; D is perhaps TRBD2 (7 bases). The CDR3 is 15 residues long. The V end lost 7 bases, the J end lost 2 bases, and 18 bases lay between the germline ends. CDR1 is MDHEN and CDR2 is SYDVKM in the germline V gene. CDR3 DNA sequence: TGTGCCAGCAATCTCCGGGGCGGGGGCACCTACGAGCAGTACTTC. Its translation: CASNLRGGGTYEQYF.

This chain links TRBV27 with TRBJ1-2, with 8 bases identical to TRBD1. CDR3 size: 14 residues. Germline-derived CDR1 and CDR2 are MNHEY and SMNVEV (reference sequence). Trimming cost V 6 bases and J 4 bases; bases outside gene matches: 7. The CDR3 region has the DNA TGTGCCAGCAGAACCCGACAGGGGCCCTATGGCTACACCTTC. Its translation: CASRTRQGPYGYTF.

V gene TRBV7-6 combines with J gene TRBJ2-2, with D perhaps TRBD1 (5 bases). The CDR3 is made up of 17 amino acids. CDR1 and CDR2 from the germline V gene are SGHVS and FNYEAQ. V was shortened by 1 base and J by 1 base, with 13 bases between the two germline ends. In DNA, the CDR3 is TGTGCCAGCAGCTTAGAGGTGGGGCAGGGGAACACCGGGGAGCTGTTTTTT. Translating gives CASSLEVGQGNTGELFF.

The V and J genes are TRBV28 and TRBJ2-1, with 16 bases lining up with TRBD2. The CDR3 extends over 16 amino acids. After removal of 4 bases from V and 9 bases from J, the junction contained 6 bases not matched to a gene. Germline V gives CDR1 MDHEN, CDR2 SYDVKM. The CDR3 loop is CASSSTGLAGGLEQFF. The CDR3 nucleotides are TGTGCCAGCAGTTCGACGGGACTAGCGGGGGGGCTTGAGCAGTTCTTC.

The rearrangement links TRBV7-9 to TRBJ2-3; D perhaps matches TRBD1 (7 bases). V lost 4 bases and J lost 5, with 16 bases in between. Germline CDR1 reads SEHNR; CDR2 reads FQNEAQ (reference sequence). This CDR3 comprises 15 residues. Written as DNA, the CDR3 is TGTGCCAGCAGCTCCCGGGACTCAGGGGGAGATACGCAGTATTTT. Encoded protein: CASSSRDSGGDTQYF.

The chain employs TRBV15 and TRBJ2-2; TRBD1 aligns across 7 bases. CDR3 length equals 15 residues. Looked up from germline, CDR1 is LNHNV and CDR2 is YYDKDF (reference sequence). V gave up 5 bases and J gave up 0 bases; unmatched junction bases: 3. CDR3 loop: CATSGDRTNTGELFF. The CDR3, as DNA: TGTGCCACCAGCGGGGACAGAACGAACACCGGGGAGCTGTTTTTT.

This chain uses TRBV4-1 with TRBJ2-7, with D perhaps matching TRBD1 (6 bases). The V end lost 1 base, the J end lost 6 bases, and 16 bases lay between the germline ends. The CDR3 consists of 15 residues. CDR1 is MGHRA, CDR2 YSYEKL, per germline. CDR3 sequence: CASSQAPGQLREQYF. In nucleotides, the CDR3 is TGCGCCAGCAGCCAAGCCCCTGGACAGTTGCGCGAGCAGTACTTC.

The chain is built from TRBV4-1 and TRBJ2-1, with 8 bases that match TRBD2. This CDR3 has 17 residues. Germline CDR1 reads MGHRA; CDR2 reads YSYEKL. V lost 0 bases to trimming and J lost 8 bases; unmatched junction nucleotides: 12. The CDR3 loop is CASSQDVFLAGGYEQFF. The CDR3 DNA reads TGCGCCAGCAGCCAAGATGTTTTTCTGGCGGGGGGCTATGAGCAGTTCTTC.

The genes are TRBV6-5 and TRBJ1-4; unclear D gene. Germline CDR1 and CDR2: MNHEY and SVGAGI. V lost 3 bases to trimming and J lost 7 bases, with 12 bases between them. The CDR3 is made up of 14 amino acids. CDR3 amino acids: CASSYRRLGEKLFF. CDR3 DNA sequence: TGTGCCAGCAGTTATAGGAGGTTGGGTGAAAAACTGTTTTTT.

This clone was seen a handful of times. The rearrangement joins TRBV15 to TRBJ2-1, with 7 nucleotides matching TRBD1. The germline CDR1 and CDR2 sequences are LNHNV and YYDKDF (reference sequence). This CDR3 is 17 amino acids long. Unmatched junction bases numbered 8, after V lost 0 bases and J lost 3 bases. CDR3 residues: CATSRDLPDRDYNEQFF. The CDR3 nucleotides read TGTGCCACCAGCAGAGATCTCCCCGACAGGGACTACAATGAGCAGTTCTTC.

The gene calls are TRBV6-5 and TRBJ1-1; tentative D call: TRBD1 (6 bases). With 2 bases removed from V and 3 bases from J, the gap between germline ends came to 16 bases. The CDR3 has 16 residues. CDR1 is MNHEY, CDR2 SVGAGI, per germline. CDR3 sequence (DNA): TGTGCCAGCAGTTACATTATGGGGCAGGGGCACACTGAAGCTTTCTTT. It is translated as CASSYIMGQGHTEAFF.

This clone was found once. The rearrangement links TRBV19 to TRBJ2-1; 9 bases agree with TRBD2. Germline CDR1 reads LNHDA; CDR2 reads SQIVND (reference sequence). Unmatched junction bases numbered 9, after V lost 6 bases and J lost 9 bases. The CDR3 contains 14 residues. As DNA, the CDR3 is TGTGCCAGTAGAGAGTTAGCGGGGGACGGTGAGCAGTTCTTC. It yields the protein CASRELAGDGEQFF. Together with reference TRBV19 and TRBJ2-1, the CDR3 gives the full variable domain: DGGITQSPKYLFRKEGQNVTLSCEQNLNHDAMYWYRQDPGQGLRLIYYSQIVNDFQKGDIAEGYSVSREKKESFPLTVTSAQKNPTAFYLCASRELAGDGEQFFGPGTRLTVL.

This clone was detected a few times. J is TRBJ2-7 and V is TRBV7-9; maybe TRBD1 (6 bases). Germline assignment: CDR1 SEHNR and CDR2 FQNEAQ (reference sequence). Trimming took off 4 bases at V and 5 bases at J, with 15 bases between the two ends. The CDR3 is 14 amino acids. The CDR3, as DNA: TGTGCCAGCAGCTCTGCCACAGGGATTAACGAGCAGTACTTC. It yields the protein CASSSATGINEQYF. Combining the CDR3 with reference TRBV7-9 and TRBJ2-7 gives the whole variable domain DTGVSQNPRHKITKRGQNVTFRCDPISEHNRLYWYRQTLGQGPEFLTYFQNEAQLEKSRLLSDRFSAERPKGSFSTLEIQRTEQGDSAMYLCASSSATGINEQYFGPGTRLTVT.

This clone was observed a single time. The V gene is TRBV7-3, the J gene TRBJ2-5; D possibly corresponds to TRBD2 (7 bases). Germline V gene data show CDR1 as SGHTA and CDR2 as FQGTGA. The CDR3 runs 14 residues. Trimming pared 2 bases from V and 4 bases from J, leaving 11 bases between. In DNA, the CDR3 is TGTGCCAGCAGCTTATCGGGGGGCCCAGAGACCCAGTACTTC. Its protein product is CASSLSGGPETQYF. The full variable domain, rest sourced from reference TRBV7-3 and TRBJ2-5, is GAGVSQTPSNKVTEKGKYVELRCDPISGHTALYWYRQSLGQGPEFLIYFQGTGAADDSGLPNDRFFAVRPEGSVSTLKIQRTERGDSAVYLCASSLSGGPETQYFGPGTRLLVL.

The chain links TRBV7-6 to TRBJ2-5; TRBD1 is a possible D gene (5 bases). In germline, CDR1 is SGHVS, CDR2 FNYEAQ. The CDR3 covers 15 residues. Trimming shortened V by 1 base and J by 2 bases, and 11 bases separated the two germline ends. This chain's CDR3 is CASSLVKGLQETQYF. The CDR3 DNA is TGTGCCAGCAGCTTAGTTAAGGGGTTACAAGAGACCCAGTACTTC.

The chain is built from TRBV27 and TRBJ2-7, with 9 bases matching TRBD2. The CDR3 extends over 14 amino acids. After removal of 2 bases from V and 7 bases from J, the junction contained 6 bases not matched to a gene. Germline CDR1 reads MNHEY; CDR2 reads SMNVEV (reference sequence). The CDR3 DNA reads TGTGCCAGCAGTTTAGGGGCGGGAGGGCTTGAGCAGTACTTC. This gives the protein CASSLGAGGLEQYF.

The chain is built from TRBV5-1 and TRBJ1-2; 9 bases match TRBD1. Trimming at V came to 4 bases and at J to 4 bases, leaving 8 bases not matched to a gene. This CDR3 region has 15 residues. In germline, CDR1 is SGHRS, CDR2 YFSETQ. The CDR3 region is CASSLPTGGGYGYTF. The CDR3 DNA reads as TGCGCCAGCAGCCTACCGACAGGGGGTGGCTATGGCTACACCTTC.

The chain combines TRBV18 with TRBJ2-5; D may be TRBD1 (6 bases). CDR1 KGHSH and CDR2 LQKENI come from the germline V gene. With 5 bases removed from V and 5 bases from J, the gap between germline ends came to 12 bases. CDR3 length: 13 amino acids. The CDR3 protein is CASSGGAPETQYF. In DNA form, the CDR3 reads TGTGCCAGCTCAGGGGGCGCCCCGGAGACCCAGTACTTC.